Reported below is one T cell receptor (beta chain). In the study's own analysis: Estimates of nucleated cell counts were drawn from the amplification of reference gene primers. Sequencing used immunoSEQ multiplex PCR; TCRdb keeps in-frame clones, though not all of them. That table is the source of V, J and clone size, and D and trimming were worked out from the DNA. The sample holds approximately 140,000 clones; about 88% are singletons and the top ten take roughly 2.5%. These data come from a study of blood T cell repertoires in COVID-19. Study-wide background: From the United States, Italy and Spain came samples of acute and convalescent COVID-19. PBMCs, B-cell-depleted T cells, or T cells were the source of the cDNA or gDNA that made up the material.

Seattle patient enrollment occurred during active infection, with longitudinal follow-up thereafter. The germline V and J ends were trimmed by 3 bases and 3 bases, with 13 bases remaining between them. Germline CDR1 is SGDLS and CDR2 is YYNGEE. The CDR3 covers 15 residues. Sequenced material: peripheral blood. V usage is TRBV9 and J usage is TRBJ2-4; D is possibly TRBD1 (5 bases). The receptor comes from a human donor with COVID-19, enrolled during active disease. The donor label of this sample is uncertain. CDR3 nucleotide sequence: TGTGCCAGCAGCGAGGGCAGGGTAGGCAAAAACATTCAGTACTTC. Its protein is CASSEGRVGKNIQYF. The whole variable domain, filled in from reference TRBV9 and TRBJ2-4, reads DSGVTQTPKHLITATGQRVTLRCSPRSGDLSVYWYQQSLDQGLQFLIQYYNGEERAKGNILERFSAQQFPDLHSELNLSSLELGDSALYFCASSEGRVGKNIQYFGAGTRLSVL.